This note documents a single TCR beta chain sequence. CDR1 and CDR2 (germline): SGHNT, YYREEE (reference sequence). Trimming stripped 0 bases from V and 2 bases from J, with 12 bases between. The CDR3 runs 15 residues. This sample was taken from a study of cytomegalovirus exposure and HLA in healthy donors. 13 Jbeta primers and 60 Vbeta primers were used for the PCR. Generated by immunoSEQ multiplex PCR, the TCRdb table keeps only in-frame clones and is missing some. The sample yields under 300,000 clones, 86% seen once. The TCR sequence derives from a man in his forties or fifties in good health and CMV-seropositive. Source material: PBMCs. V and J are TRBV5-4 and TRBJ2-7, with D perhaps matching TRBD2 (5 bases). This CDR3 reads CASSLERTMPYEQYF. The CDR3 DNA reads TGTGCCAGCAGCTTGGAGCGGACGATGCCCTACGAGCAGTACTTC.